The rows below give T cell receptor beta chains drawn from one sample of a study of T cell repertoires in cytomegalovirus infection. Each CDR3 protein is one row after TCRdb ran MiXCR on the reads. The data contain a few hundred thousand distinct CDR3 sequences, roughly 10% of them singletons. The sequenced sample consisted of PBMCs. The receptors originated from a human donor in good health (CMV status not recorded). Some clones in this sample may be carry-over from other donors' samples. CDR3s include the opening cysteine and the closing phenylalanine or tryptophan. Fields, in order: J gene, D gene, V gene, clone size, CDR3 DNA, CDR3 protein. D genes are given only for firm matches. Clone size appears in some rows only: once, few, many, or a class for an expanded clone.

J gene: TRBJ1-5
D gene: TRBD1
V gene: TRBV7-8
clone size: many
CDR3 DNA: TGTGCCAGCTCACACAGTCCAGGGACAGGGCATCAGCCCCAGCATTTT
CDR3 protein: CASSHSPGTGHQPQHF

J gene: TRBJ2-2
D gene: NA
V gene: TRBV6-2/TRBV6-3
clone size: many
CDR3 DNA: TGTGCCAGCAGTTACGAACCTACCACGAACACCGGGGAGCTGTTTTTT
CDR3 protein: CASSYEPTTNTGELFF

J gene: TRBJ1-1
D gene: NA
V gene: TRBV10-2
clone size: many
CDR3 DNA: TGCGCCAGCAGTGACGGAGGGACTGAAGCTTTCTTT
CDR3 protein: CASSDGGTEAFF

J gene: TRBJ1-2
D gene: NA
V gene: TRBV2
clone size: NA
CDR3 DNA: TGTGCCAGCAGTGAGATAAGCAATAACTATGGCTACACCTTC
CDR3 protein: CASSEISNNYGYTF

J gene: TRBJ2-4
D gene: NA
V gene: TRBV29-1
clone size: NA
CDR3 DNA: TGCAGCGTTGAATGGGGAAACATTCAGTACTTC
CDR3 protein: CSVEWGNIQYF

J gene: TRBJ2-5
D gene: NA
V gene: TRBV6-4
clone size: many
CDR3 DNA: TGTGCCAGCAGTGACTCAGGAGAACAAGAGACCCAGTACTTC
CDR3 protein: CASSDSGEQETQYF

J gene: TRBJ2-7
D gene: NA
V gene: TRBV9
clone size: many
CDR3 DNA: TGTGCCAGCAGCCCCCTAACCTACTACAACGAGCAGTACTTC
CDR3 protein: CASSPLTYYNEQYF

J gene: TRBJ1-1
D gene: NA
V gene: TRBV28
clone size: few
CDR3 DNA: TGTGCCAGCCTACAGGGAGGGGGAAGGACTGAAGCTTTCTTT
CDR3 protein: CASLQGGGRTEAFF

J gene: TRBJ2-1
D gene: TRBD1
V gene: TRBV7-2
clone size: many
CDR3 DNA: TGTGCCAGCAGCTTAGGGGGACAGGAGGGTGGAGAGCAGTTCTTC
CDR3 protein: CASSLGGQEGGEQFF

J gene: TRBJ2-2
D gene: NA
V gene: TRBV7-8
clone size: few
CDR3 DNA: TGTGCCAGCAGCACCCCGGGACAGAACACCGGGGAGCTGTTTTTT
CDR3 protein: CASSTPGQNTGELFF

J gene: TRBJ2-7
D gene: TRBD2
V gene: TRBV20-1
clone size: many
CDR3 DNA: TGCAGTGCTAGAGGTGCGGGAGTTGGTGAGCAGTACTTC
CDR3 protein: CSARGAGVGEQYF

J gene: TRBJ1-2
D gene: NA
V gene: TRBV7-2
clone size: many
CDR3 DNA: TGTGCCAGCAGCCCTGACTATGGCTACACCTTC
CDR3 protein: CASSPDYGYTF

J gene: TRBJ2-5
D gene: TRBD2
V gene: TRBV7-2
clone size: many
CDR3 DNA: TGTGCCAGCAGCTCCCAACCGGGGGGTGGGCAAGAGACCCAGTACTTC
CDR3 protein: CASSSQPGGGQETQYF

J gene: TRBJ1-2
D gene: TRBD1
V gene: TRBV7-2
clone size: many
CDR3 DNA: TGTGCCAGCAGCTTAGCGGGGACAGAGTCCTATGGCTACACCTTC
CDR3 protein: CASSLAGTESYGYTF

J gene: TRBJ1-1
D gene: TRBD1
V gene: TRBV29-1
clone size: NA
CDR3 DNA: TGCAGCGTTGAAGATTGGGCAGGGGGCAAAACTGAAGCTTTCTTT
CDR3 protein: CSVEDWAGGKTEAFF

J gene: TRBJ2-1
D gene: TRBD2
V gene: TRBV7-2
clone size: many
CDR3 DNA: TGTGCCAGCAGCTTAGCGTCTAGCGGGAGACCTAGGAGCTCCTACAATGAGCAGTTCTTC
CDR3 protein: CASSLASSGRPRSSYNEQFF

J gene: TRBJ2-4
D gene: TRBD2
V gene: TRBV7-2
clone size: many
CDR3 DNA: TGTGCCAGCAGCTCAACCGGCGGGGGTACATCCGATTTTTCCAAAAACATTCAGTACTTC
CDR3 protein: CASSSTGGGTSDFSKNIQYF

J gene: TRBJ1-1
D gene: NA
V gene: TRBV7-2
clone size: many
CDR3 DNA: TGTGCCAGCAGCTTAGGAGGGAGCCAATTAGCTTTCTTT
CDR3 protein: CASSLGGSQLAFF

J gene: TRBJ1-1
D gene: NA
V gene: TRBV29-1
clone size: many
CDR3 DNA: TGCAGCGTTACGGAAGGGATGAACACTGAAGCTTTCTTT
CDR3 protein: CSVTEGMNTEAFF

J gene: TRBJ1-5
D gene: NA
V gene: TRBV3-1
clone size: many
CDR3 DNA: TGTGCCAGCAGCCAAGTACGGGACTCCAATCAGCCCCAGCATTTT
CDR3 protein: CASSQVRDSNQPQHF

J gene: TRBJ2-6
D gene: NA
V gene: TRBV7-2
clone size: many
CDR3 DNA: TGTGCCAGCAGCTCTCAGGGATCCCCTGGGGCCAACGTCCTGACTTTC
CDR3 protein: CASSSQGSPGANVLTF

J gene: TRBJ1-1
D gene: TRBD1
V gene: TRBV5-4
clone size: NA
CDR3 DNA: TGTGCCAGCAGCTGGGGACAGGGGGCCATGAACACTGAAGCTTTCTTT
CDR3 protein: CASSWGQGAMNTEAFF

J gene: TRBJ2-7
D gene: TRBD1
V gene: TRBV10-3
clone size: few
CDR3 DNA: TGTGCCATCAGTGACGAGGGGGCTGATTACGAGCAGTACTTC
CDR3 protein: CAISDEGADYEQYF

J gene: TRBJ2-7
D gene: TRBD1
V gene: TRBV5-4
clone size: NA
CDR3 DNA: TGTGCCAGCAGCCCTGACAGGGGGCGCGACTACGAGCAGTACTTC
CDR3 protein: CASSPDRGRDYEQYF

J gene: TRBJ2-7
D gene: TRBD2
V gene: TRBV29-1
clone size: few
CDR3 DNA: TGCAGCGCCGGGACTATCTCCTACGAGCAGTACTTC
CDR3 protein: CSAGTISYEQYF

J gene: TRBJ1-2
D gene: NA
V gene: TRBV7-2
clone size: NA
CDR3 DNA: TGTGCCAGCAGTAACCTTGGTGGGGGCTATGGCTACACCTTC
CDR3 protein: CASSNLGGGYGYTF

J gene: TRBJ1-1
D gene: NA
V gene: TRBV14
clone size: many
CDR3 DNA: TGTGCCAGCAGCCAAGATCTGGGATGGAGTGAAGCTTTCTTT
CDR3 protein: CASSQDLGWSEAFF

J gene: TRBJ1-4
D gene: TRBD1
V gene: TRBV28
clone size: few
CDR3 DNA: TGTGCCAGCAGTTTAATTCAAGGGACAGGGAATGAAAAACTGTTTTTT
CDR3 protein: CASSLIQGTGNEKLFF

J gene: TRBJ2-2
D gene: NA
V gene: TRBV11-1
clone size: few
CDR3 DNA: TGTGCCAGCAGCTTCGTCACAGGGTCAAACACCGGGGAGCTGTTTTTT
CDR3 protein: CASSFVTGSNTGELFF

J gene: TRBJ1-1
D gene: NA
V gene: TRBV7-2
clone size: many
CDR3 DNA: TGTGCCAGCAGTTTCACAGGGACCGCTGAAGCTTTCTTT
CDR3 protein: CASSFTGTAEAFF

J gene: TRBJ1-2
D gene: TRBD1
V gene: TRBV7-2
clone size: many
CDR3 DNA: TGTGCCAGCAGCTTAGGGACAGGCGGCTATGGCTACACCTTC
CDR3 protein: CASSLGTGGYGYTF

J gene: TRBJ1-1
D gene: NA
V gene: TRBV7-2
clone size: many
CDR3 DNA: TGTGCCTCGGGGGGGATGAACACTGAAGCTTTCTTT
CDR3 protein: CASGGMNTEAFF

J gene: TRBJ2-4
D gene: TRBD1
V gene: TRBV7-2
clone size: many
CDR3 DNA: TGTGCCAGCAGCTTAGATTCTGGGCAGGGGGCGCGGGGGTACTTC
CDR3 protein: CASSLDSGQGARGYF

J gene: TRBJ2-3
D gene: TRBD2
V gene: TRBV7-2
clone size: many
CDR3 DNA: TGTGCCAGCAGCCAACGGGGACTAGCGTGGACAGATACGCAGTATTTT
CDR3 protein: CASSQRGLAWTDTQYF

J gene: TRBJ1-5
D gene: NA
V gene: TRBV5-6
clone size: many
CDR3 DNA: TGTGCCAGCAGCTTTCGGACAGTCAACAATCAGCCCCAGCATTTT
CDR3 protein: CASSFRTVNNQPQHF

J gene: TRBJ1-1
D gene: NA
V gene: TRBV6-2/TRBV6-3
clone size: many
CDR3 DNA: TGTGCCAGCAGTTACTCAGCGAGTCCAAAGAACACTGAAGCTTTCTTT
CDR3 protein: CASSYSASPKNTEAFF

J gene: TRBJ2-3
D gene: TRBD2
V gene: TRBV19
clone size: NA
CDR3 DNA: TGTGCCAGTAGTAGGACTAGCGGGGGCCGCACAGATACGCAGTATTTT
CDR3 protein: CASSRTSGGRTDTQYF

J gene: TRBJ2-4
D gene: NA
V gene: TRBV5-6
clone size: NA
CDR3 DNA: TGTGCCAGCAGCCTAGTAGGGGGGGCGGGGAACATTCAGTACTTC
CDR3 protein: CASSLVGGAGNIQYF

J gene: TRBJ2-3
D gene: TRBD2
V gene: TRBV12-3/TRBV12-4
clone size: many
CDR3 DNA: TGTGCCAGCACCCAACCGGGGCTAGCGGGGGGCCACGACACAGATACGCAGTATTTT
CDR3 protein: CASTQPGLAGGHDTDTQYF

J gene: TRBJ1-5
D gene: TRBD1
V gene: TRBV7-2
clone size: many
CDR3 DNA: TGTGCCAGCAGCCTGGGACAGGGAGAGTATCAGCCCCAGCATTTT
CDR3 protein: CASSLGQGEYQPQHF